This T cell receptor (beta chain) was recovered during a study of blood T cell repertoires in COVID-19. Profiled with immunoSEQ multiplex PCR; TCRdb holds only in-frame clones, not every one. This sample yields 100,000 or so clones, of which about four fifths are seen a single time; 8.5% to 12% belongs to the top ten. Sequenced: peripheral blood. The clonotype comes from a human donor in a cohort sampled during active COVID-19.

DNA of the CDR3: TGTGCCAGCAGCTTGGGACAGGGTTCCCCTCGTGGGGCCAACGTCCTGACTTTC. This encodes CASSLGQGSPRGANVLTF. This chain uses TRBV7-8 with TRBJ2-6; 9 bases are a match to TRBD1. V shed 3 bases and J 3 bases; nucleotides not matched to a gene: 9. Germline lookup yields CDR1 SGHVS and CDR2 FQNEAQ. This CDR3 is 18 amino acids long. The full variable domain, rest sourced from reference TRBV7-8 and TRBJ2-6, is GAGVSQSPRYKVAKRGQDVALRCDPISGHVSLFWYQQALGQGPEFLTYFQNEAQLDKSGLPSDRFFAERPEGSVSTLKIQRTQQEDSAVYLCASSLGQGSPRGANVLTFGAGSRLTVL.